This T cell receptor (beta chain) was retrieved from a study of blood T cell repertoires in COVID-19. Study as a whole: PBMCs, B-cell-depleted T cells, or T cells provided the cDNA or gDNA that made up the material.

The CDR3 totals 16 residues. Germline CDR1 is MNHNY and CDR2 is SVGAGI (reference sequence). The ends lost 6 bases at V and 3 bases at J; junction bases unmatched: 11. Per the authors' pipeline: Reference gene primer amplification gave nucleated cell count estimates. The protocol was immunoSEQ multiplex PCR, while the TCRdb copy is restricted to in-frame clones and leaves out a portion. D and trimming were read from the DNA, whereas the V and J calls and clone size are those reported in that table. The table records roughly 250,000 clones, 83% of them present only once. This clone appeared once. The chain employs TRBV6-6 and TRBJ1-5; 7 bases are shared with TRBD1. The clonotype comes from a human donor in a cohort sampled during active COVID-19. Sequenced sample: peripheral blood. The DNA of the CDR3 is TGTGCCAGCAGACCTCCGGAGGGACAGTCCAATCAGCCCCAGCATTTT. Amino acid sequence: CASRPPEGQSNQPQHF.